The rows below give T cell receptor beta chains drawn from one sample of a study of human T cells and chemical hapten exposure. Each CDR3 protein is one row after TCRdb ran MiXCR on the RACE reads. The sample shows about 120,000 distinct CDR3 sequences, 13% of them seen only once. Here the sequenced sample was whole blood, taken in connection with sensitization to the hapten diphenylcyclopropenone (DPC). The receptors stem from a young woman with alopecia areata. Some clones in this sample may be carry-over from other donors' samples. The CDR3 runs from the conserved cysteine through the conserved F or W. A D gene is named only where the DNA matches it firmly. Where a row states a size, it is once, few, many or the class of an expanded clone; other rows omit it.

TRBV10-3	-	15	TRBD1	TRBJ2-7	CAISLQDRGSYEQYF	TGTGCCATCAGCCTGCAGGACAGGGGCAGCTACGAGCAGTACTTC
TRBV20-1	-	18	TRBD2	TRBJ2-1	CSARDKLAGVKYYNEQFF	TGCAGTGCTAGAGATAAACTAGCGGGGGTCAAGTATTACAATGAGCAGTTCTTC
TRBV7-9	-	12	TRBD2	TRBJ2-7	CATETSGYEQYF	TGTGCCACAGAGACTAGCGGCTACGAGCAGTACTTC
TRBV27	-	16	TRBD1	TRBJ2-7	CASSLSADRGDYEQYF	TGTGCCAGCAGTTTATCCGCCGACAGGGGGGATTACGAGCAGTACTTC
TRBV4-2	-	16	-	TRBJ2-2	CASSQAQGAYTGELFF	TGTGCCAGCAGCCAAGCACAGGGAGCGTACACCGGGGAGCTGTTTTTT
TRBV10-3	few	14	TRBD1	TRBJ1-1	CAIRPQGAGTEAFF	TGTGCCATCAGACCACAGGGGGCTGGCACTGAAGCTTTCTTT
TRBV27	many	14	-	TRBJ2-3	CASSLGPWVDTQYF	TGTGCCAGCAGTTTAGGCCCTTGGGTAGATACGCAGTATTTT
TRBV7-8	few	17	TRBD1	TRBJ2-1	CASSLDYSRGGDNEQFF	TGTGCCAGCAGCTTAGATTACAGCCGAGGGGGCGACAATGAGCAGTTCTTC
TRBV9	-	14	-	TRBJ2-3	CASSVAGATDTQYF	TGTGCCAGCAGCGTAGCTGGGGCCACAGATACGCAGTATTTT
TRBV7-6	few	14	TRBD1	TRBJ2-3	CASNRLTGGDTQYF	TGTGCCAGCAACCGTCTCACAGGGGGGGATACGCAGTATTTT
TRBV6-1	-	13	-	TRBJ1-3	CASSERSGNTIYF	TGTGCCAGCAGTGAACGCTCTGGAAACACCATATATTTT
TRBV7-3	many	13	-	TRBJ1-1	CASSLSGNTEAFF	TGTGCCAGCAGCCTTTCTGGGAACACTGAAGCTTTCTTT
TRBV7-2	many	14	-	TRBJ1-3	CASSLQGSGNTIYF	TGTGCCAGCAGCCTACAAGGTTCTGGAAACACCATATATTTT
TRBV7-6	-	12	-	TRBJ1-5	CASSHHGQPQHF	TGTGCCAGCAGCCACCACGGTCAGCCCCAGCATTTT
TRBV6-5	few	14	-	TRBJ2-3	CASSYVSGTDTQYF	TGTGCCAGCAGTTACGTGTCCGGCACAGATACGCAGTATTTT
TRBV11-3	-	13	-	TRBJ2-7	CASSLREGYEQYF	TGTGCCAGCAGCTTACGAGAAGGATACGAGCAGTACTTC
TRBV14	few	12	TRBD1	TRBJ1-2	CASSQHRGGYTF	TGTGCCAGCAGCCAACACAGGGGTGGCTACACCTTC
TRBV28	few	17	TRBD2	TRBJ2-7	CASSSAPPGLASYEQYF	TGTGCCAGCAGTTCCGCCCCCCCGGGACTAGCATCCTACGAGCAGTACTTC
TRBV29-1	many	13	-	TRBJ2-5	CSVVLAVQETQYF	TGCAGCGTTGTTTTAGCGGTGCAAGAGACCCAGTACTTC
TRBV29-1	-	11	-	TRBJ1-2	CSVDDIYGYTF	TGCAGCGTTGATGATATCTATGGCTACACCTTC
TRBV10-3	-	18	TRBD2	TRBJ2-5	CAISELAGLFTDQETQYF	TGTGCCATCAGTGAACTAGCGGGGCTTTTCACCGATCAAGAGACCCAGTACTTC
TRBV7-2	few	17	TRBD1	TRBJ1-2	CASSARDRYSLHYGYTF	TGTGCCAGCAGCGCCAGGGACAGATATAGCCTTCACTATGGCTACACCTTC
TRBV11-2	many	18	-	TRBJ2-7	CASSWAWFGGANSYEQYF	TGTGCCAGCAGCTGGGCTTGGTTTGGCGGGGCCAACTCCTACGAGCAGTACTTC
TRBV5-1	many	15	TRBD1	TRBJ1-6	CASSLGTSGGSPLHF	TGCGCCAGCAGCTTGGGGACATCAGGGGGTTCACCCCTCCACTTT
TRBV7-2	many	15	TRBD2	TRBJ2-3	CASSFRTSNTDTQYF	TGTGCCAGCAGCTTTAGGACTAGCAACACAGATACGCAGTATTTT
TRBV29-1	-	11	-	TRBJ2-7	CSVGTVYEQYF	TGCAGCGTTGGGACAGTATACGAGCAGTACTTC